The next 19 T cell receptor beta chains were all read from a single sample in a study of T-cell memory formation after mild COVID-19. TCRdb redid the calling of the 5' RACE reads with MiXCR, one entry per CDR3 protein. The sample carries about 400,000 distinct CDR3 sequences, 15% to 20% recorded once. Sequences were obtained from PBMCs or a T cell subset sorted from them (not recorded which). The receptors here all came from a man between 18 and 35 years old who had mild COVID-19 (a few samples of this study predate the infection). Cell type and time point are not known.

About this clonotype itself: It may be a read error: a sequence one base away is much more abundant. The chain couples TRBV29-1 to TRBJ1-1, with D unresolved. CDR3 size: 10 residues. V lost 4 bases and J lost 4, with 4 bases in between. Germline V CDR1 and CDR2: SQVTM, ANQGSEA. CDR3 DNA sequence: TGCAGCGTTGGAACCACTGAAGCTTTCTTT. Its translation: CSVGTTEAFF.

This clonotype was counted only a few times. This chain links TRBV29-1 with TRBJ2-1; D is unclear. Trimming took off 7 bases at V and 8 bases at J, with 15 bases between the two ends. This CDR3 has 12 residues. Germline CDR1 SQVTM, CDR2 ANQGSEA. CDR3 DNA sequence: TGCAGCGCTCTGAGCTCGATTCATGAGCAGTTCTTC. Amino acid sequence: CSALSSIHEQFF.

There are a few counts of this clonotype. V usage is TRBV2 and J usage is TRBJ2-5; D possibly corresponds to TRBD2 (5 bases). Germline assignment: CDR1 SNHLY and CDR2 FYNNEI. Trimming removed 7 bases from V and 3 bases from J, with 12 bases in between. This CDR3 has 13 residues. The CDR3 here is CASTPEVEETQYF. The CDR3 region has the DNA TGTGCCAGCACCCCGGAGGTTGAAGAGACCCAGTACTTC.

The J gene is TRBJ1-2, the V gene TRBV12-3 or TRBV12-4; D is possibly TRBD1 (6 bases). Trimming took off 7 bases at V and 4 bases at J, with 13 bases between the two ends. The CDR3 is 13 residues long. Written as DNA, the CDR3 is TGTGCCAGCACTCCCGGGGGCGGCTATGGCTACACCTTC. Translated, it gives CASTPGGGYGYTF.

This clonotype was picked up a small number of times. The CDR3: CASSSTTVYNEQFF. CDR3 DNA sequence: TGTGCCAGCAGCTCAACGACTGTCTACAATGAGCAGTTCTTC. The chain employs TRBV7-9 and TRBJ2-1, with no clear D. This CDR3 region has 14 residues. V lost 4 bases, J lost 3 bases, and 10 bases lay in between. In germline, CDR1 is SEHNR, CDR2 FQNEAQ (reference sequence).

This clonotype was counted many times. This chain joins TRBV18 and TRBJ2-1; D remains unclear. Trimming left V 5 bases short and J 8 bases short, with 22 bases between. Germline-derived CDR1 and CDR2 are KGHSH and LQKENI. The CDR3 contains 16 residues. The DNA of the CDR3 is TGTGCCAGCTCAACCACCCAGTCCGACGGGCGAGATGAGCAGTTCTTC. It encodes CASSTTQSDGRDEQFF.

This clonotype was counted many times. The chain carries TRBV29-1 and TRBJ1-2, with a weak D call TRBD1 (6 bases). This CDR3 is built from 14 residues. Trimming cost V 0 bases and J 6 bases, with 14 bases left between them. CDR1 and CDR2 (germline): SQVTM, ANQGSEA. CDR3: CSVEEGPRGDGYTF. In DNA, the CDR3 is TGCAGCGTTGAAGAGGGGCCCAGGGGCGATGGCTACACCTTC.

V and J are TRBV4-1 and TRBJ2-7; 7 nucleotides match TRBD2. The CDR3 covers 13 residues. V lost 2 bases, J lost 7 bases, and 5 bases stayed unmatched. Germline V CDR1 and CDR2: MGHRA, YSYEKL. The DNA for the CDR3 is TGCGCCAGCAGCCAACATGCGGGGGTTGAGCAGTACGTC. As protein: CASSQHAGVEQYV.

CDR3 loop: CASTPKWTTGTDTQYF. In nucleotides, the CDR3 is TGTGCCAGCACCCCCAAGTGGACAACGGGCACAGATACGCAGTATTTT. The chain recombines TRBV12-3 or TRBV12-4 with TRBJ2-3, with D perhaps TRBD1 (5 bases). V lost 7 bases, J lost 1 base, and 18 bases lay in between. The CDR3 totals 16 residues.

CDR3: CASSEEGSTDTQYF. The CDR3 region has the DNA TGTGCCAGCAGTGAAGAGGGTAGCACAGATACGCAGTATTTT. The chain has TRBV2 and TRBJ2-3; D remains ambiguous. This CDR3 has 14 residues. With 1 base removed from V and 0 bases from J, the gap between germline ends came to 5 bases. Germline lookup yields CDR1 SNHLY and CDR2 FYNNEI.

This clonotype was detected only a few times. V is TRBV7-3 and J is TRBJ2-2; 16 nucleotides align to TRBD2. V lost 1 base to trimming and J lost 6 bases; unmatched junction nucleotides: 2. Germline CDR1 is SGHTA and CDR2 is FQGTGA. The CDR3 is made up of 17 amino acids. CDR3 nucleotide sequence: TGTGCCAGCAGCTTAATGGGACTAGCGGGGGGGCCCGGGGAGCTGTTTTTT. This translates into CASSLMGLAGGPGELFF.

This clonotype came up a few times. The rearrangement links TRBV6-1 to TRBJ1-2, with D uncertain. CDR1 and CDR2 (germline): MNHNS, SASEGT. Trimming removed 6 bases from V and 5 bases from J, with 19 bases in between. CDR3 length: 15 amino acids. CDR3 DNA: TGTGCCAGCAGGCCGTCTCCAGCACAGACTTATGGCTACACCTTC. Protein sequence: CASRPSPAQTYGYTF.

CDR3 DNA sequence: TGTGCCAGCAGCGAGGGCGCGGGCACAGATACGCAGTATTTT. Amino acids: CASSEGAGTDTQYF. This chain joins TRBV9 and TRBJ2-3; the D is unclear. This CDR3 spans 14 amino acids. The germline V gene encodes CDR1 SGDLS and CDR2 YYNGEE. V shed 3 bases and J shed 1 base, with 9 bases lying between them.

This clonotype was observed a handful of times. The rearrangement links TRBV6-2 or TRBV6-3 to TRBJ2-4, with TRBD2 matching 10 bases. The CDR3 consists of 14 residues. Trimming cost V 8 bases and J 6 bases; bases outside gene matches: 7. Germline V gene data show CDR1 as MNHEY and CDR2 as SVGEGT. The CDR3 here is CASGTSDWINIQYF. Written as DNA, the CDR3 is TGTGCCAGCGGGACTAGCGATTGGATAAACATTCAGTACTTC.

The chain carries TRBV6-6 and TRBJ2-3, with a weak D call TRBD1 (7 bases). Germline V gene data show CDR1 as MNHNY and CDR2 as SVGAGI (reference sequence). The CDR3 covers 16 residues. V lost 6 bases to trimming and J lost 2 bases, with 18 bases between them. The CDR3 protein is CASRGLRDSLTDTQYF. The CDR3 DNA is TGTGCCAGCAGGGGACTCCGGGACAGCCTCACAGATACGCAGTATTTT.

This clonotype has a handful of counts. J is TRBJ2-5 and V is TRBV4-1; D is tentatively TRBD1 or TRBD2 (6 bases each). The CDR3 contains 17 residues. Trimming cost V 1 base and J 3 bases, with 18 bases left between them. In germline, CDR1 is MGHRA, CDR2 YSYEKL. For the CDR3, the DNA is TGCGCCAGCAGCCAAGTCGAACAGGGAGGAAGCGAAGAGACCCAGTACTTC. Translated, it gives CASSQVEQGGSEETQYF.

This clonotype was seen at least ten times. J is TRBJ1-1 and V is TRBV7-8, with a weak D call TRBD1 (5 bases). Deletions cut 7 bases from V and 1 base from J, with 13 bases between. In germline, CDR1 is SGHVS, CDR2 FQNEAQ. The CDR3 has 14 residues. CDR3 sequence reads: CASTRGGTNTEAFF. In DNA form, the CDR3 reads TGTGCCAGCACGCGGGGGGGTACGAACACTGAAGCTTTCTTT.

This clonotype was detected a few times. The chain couples TRBV25-1 to TRBJ2-4; TRBD2 aligns across 10 bases. CDR1 and CDR2 (germline): MGHDK, SYGVNS. This CDR3 is 18 amino acids long. The ends lost 1 base at V and 0 bases at J; junction bases unmatched: 6. CDR3 loop: CASSELRTSGLAKNIQYF. Written as DNA, the CDR3 is TGTGCCAGCAGTGAATTGCGGACTAGCGGACTAGCCAAAAACATTCAGTACTTC.

This clonotype was picked up a small number of times. The chain combines TRBV7-8 with TRBJ1-6, with 7 nucleotides matching TRBD1. The CDR3 loop spans 15 amino acids. CDR1 SGHVS and CDR2 FQNEAQ come from the germline V gene. After removal of 5 bases from V and 4 bases from J, the junction contained 5 bases not matched to a gene. CDR3 sequence: CASSLDRMYNSPLHF. DNA of the CDR3: TGTGCCAGCAGCCTGGACAGGATGTATAATTCACCCCTCCACTTT.